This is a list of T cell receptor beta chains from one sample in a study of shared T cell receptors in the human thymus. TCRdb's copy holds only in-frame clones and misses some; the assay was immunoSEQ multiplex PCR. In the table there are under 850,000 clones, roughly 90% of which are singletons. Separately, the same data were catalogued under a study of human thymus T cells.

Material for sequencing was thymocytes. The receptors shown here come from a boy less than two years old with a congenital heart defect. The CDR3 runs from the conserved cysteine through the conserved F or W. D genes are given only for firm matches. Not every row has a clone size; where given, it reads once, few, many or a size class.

TGTGCCTGGAGTGAAGCAGGGGAGGGGGGCTACACCTTC	CAWSEAGEGGYTF	TRBV30	TRBJ1-2	.	few
TGTGCCAGCAGCGCACTAGCGGGAGAGCAAATTACCTACGAGCAGTACTTC	CASSALAGEQITYEQYF	TRBV5-6	TRBJ2-7	TRBD2	once
TGTGCCAGCAGCCCCTTGGGGTCGGCGGGAGGCTGTGCAGATACGCAGTATTTT	CASSPLGSAGGCADTQYF	TRBV27	TRBJ2-3	TRBD2	.
TGTGCCACCAGCAGGTTCTGGGCCTTCTCGGAGCAGTACTTC	CATSRFWAFSEQYF	TRBV15	TRBJ2-7	.	.
TGTGCCAGCAGTTCCGATGGGGGGATTGAAGCTTTCTTT	CASSSDGGIEAFF	TRBV6-5	TRBJ1-1	.	.
TGTGCCAGCAGCTTGACCCCCAGCGGGAGAGCCCCTCGAGAGCAGTACTTC	CASSLTPSGRAPREQYF	TRBV7-2	TRBJ2-7	TRBD2	once
TGTGCCAGCAGCAGACAGGGTTGGGCAGATACGCAGTATTTT	CASSRQGWADTQYF	TRBV5-6	TRBJ2-3	TRBD1	.
TGCGCCAGCAGCCAAGAGACTAGCGGGAACCAAGAGACCCAGTACTTC	CASSQETSGNQETQYF	TRBV4-3	TRBJ2-5	TRBD2	.
TGTGCCAGCAGCTTAGATGCTCTGGGGACTAGGGGAAACATTCAGTACTTC	CASSLDALGTRGNIQYF	TRBV13	TRBJ2-4	TRBD2	.
TGCGCCAGCAGCCAGGGAGGACAGGGCGAGACTGAAGCTTTCTTT	CASSQGGQGETEAFF	TRBV4-1	TRBJ1-1	TRBD1	.
TGTGCCACTTCGACAGGGGATAGGTTCACCGGGGAGCTGTTTTTT	CATSTGDRFTGELFF	TRBV5-6	TRBJ2-2	TRBD1	.
TGTGCCAGCAGCTTCGGACGGGGACTGCTACGGGAGCAGTACTTC	CASSFGRGLLREQYF	TRBV5-6	TRBJ2-7	.	.
TGTGCCAGCAGAGCGGGAGGGAGCGCGGCCCAGTACTTC	CASRAGGSAAQYF	TRBV7-7	TRBJ2-5	TRBD2	.
TGTGCCAGCAGCCACCCGGACAGGCCCACCTACGAGCAGTACTTC	CASSHPDRPTYEQYF	TRBV14	TRBJ2-7	TRBD1	.
TGTGCCAGCAGCATACAGCGGGGTCCCCTCCCCGAGCAGTACTTC	CASSIQRGPLPEQYF	TRBV7-8	TRBJ2-7	TRBD2	.
TGTGCCACCAGCACTTCTGGGGGGGACAATGAGCAGTTCTTC	CATSTSGGDNEQFF	TRBV15	TRBJ2-1	TRBD2	.
TGTGCCAGCAGTCTTAGACTATCCTCGAACTATGGCTACACCTTC	CASSLRLSSNYGYTF	TRBV28	TRBJ1-2	.	few
TGTGCTAGTGGTTTGGGATCCGCCGCACTAGCGGGAGTAGGAACCCAGTACTTC	CASGLGSAALAGVGTQYF	TRBV12-5	TRBJ2-5	TRBD2	.
TGTGCCAGCAGCTTAGGGAGGGCCGCCCTCTCTGGGGCCAACGTCCTGACTTTC	CASSLGRAALSGANVLTF	TRBV11-3	TRBJ2-6	.	.
TGTGCCAGCAGCCCCCGGACTAGGCGTAGGTACGAGCAGTACTTC	CASSPRTRRRYEQYF	TRBV21-1	TRBJ2-7	.	.
TGTGCCAGCAGTCAAACTAGCGGGAGCGGTAATGAGCAGTTCTTC	CASSQTSGSGNEQFF	TRBV6-5	TRBJ2-1	TRBD2	.
TGTGCCAGCAGTCCGCCCCTTAAGGACAGGAAAGACGAGCAGTACTTC	CASSPPLKDRKDEQYF	TRBV28	TRBJ2-7	TRBD1	few
TGTGCCAGCAGTTTCGTCCGGGACTACTCCTACAATGAGCAGTTCTTC	CASSFVRDYSYNEQFF	TRBV6-5	TRBJ2-1	TRBD2	.
TGTGCCAGCAGTACACGGGACAGGGGTGGCTATGGCTACACCTTC	CASSTRDRGGYGYTF	TRBV25-1	TRBJ1-2	TRBD1	.
TGTGCCAGCAGGGACACGAGCACAGATACGCAGTATTTT	CASRDTSTDTQYF	TRBV5-6	TRBJ2-3	.	.
TGCAGCGTTGATTGGGGGCCTGAAGCTTTCTTT	CSVDWGPEAFF	TRBV29-1	TRBJ1-1	.	.
TGTGCCAGCCAAAAGACGGGACTAGCGGGCAGCTCCTACAATGAGCAGTTCTTC	CASQKTGLAGSSYNEQFF	TRBV2	TRBJ2-1	TRBD2	.
TGTGCCTGGAGGTCTAGCGGGGACTACAATGAGCAGTTCTTC	CAWRSSGDYNEQFF	TRBV30	TRBJ2-1	TRBD2	.
TGTGCCAGCAGTGGGGGGGCGGGACTAGCGGCCGTCGAGCAGTACTTC	CASSGGAGLAAVEQYF	TRBV2	TRBJ2-7	TRBD2	.
TGCGCCAGCACAGGGAATGAGCAGTTCTTC	CASTGNEQFF	TRBV10-1	TRBJ2-1	.	.
TGCGCCAGCAGCCGACTAGCCCCTTCCCACGAGCAGTACTTC	CASSRLAPSHEQYF	TRBV4-3	TRBJ2-7	TRBD2	.